A selection of T cell receptor beta chains follows, all from one sample in a study of identical twins. Each CDR3 protein gets one entry after TCRdb re-called the 5' RACE reads with MiXCR. The repertoire holds about 240,000 distinct CDR3 sequences, about 13% seen once, with more than 3.5% in the top ten. These same records also appear under a second study, on yellow fever vaccine responses in identical twins.

Source material: memory (CD45RO+) T cells sorted from blood. The source of these receptors is a woman between 18 and 29 years old in good health. CDR3s include the opening cysteine and the closing phenylalanine or tryptophan. A D gene is named only where the DNA matches it firmly. Where a row states a size, it is once, few, many or the class of an expanded clone; other rows omit it.

clone_size j_call d_call v_call cdr3_aa cdr3_nt
- TRBJ2-2 - TRBV20-1 CSAPRPRSTGELFF TGCAGTGCCCCCCGGCCAAGATCGACCGGGGAGCTGTTTTTT
few TRBJ1-3 - TRBV3-2 CASSIRGSGNTIYF TGTGCCAGCAGCATCAGGGGCTCTGGAAACACCATATATTTT
few TRBJ2-1 - TRBV20-1 CSGGTRDEQFF TGCAGTGGCGGGACTCGGGATGAGCAGTTCTTC
few TRBJ2-1 TRBD1 TRBV20-1 CSTPGQGYNEQFF TGCAGTACCCCCGGACAGGGATACAATGAGCAGTTCTTC
many TRBJ1-2 TRBD1 TRBV7-9 CASSPETGGAGYTF TGTGCCAGCAGCCCAGAGACAGGGGGAGCTGGCTACACCTTC
many TRBJ2-7 - TRBV20-1 CSARVTQSLSEQYF TGCAGTGCTAGAGTAACACAGTCTTTGAGCGAGCAGTACTTC
few TRBJ2-4 - TRBV3-1 CASSQAMAANIQYF TGTGCCAGCAGCCAAGCGATGGCAGCGAACATTCAGTACTTC
few TRBJ2-3 TRBD2 TRBV20-1 CSARATGGGVDTQYF TGCAGTGCTAGAGCAACGGGGGGGGGTGTAGATACGCAGTATTTT
many TRBJ2-7 TRBD2 TRBV7-8 CASSLGLAGTTYEQYF TGTGCCAGCAGCCTTGGACTAGCGGGGACCACCTACGAGCAGTACTTC
few TRBJ2-2 TRBD2 TRBV6-2/TRBV6-3 CASSHGLEPTSVTGELFF TGTGCCAGCAGTCACGGGTTGGAACCGACTAGCGTAACCGGGGAGCTGTTTTTT
- TRBJ2-5 - TRBV7-9 CASSIGINQETQYF TGTGCCAGCAGCATAGGGATAAACCAAGAGACCCAGTACTTC